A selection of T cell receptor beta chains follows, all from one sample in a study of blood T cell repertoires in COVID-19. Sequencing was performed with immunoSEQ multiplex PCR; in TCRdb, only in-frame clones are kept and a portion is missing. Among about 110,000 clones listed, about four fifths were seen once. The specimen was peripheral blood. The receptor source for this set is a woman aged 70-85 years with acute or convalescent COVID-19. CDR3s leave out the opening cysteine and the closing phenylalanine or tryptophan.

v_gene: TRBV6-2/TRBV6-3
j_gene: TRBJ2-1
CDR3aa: ASSHRENYNEQF

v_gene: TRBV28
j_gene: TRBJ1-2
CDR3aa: ASSLYRATNYGYT

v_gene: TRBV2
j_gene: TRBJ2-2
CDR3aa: ASRGGAGGIWAGELF

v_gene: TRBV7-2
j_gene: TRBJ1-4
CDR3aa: ASSSDRGNEKLF

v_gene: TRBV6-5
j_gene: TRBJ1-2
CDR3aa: ASSYTRTGGLYGYT

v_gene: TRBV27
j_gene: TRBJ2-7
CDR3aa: ARGLAGAGEQY

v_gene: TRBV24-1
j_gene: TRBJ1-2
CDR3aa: ATSDQGQGAYYGYT

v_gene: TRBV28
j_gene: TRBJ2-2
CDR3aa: ASSTGIPVTGELF

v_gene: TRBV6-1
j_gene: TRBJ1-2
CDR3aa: ASSEGGARLVGYT

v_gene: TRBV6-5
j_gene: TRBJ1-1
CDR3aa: ASRLNRGNTEAF

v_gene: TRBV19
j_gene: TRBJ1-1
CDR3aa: ASSGGGTEAF

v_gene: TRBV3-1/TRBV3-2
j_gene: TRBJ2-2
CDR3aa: ASSQESLDTGELF

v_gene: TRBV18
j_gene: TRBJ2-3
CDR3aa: ASSPGQLDLVTQY

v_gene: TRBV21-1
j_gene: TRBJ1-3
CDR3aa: ASSAKRDLQGASSGNTIY

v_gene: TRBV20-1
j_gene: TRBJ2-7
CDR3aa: SGQNSYEQY

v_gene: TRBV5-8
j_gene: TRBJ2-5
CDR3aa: ASSLEVRGRGETQY

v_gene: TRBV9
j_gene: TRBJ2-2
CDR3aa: ASSVKTSGGTGELF

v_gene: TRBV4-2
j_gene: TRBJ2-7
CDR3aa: ASSQGKGAYEQY

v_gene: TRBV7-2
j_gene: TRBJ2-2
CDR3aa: ASSLGLARTGELF

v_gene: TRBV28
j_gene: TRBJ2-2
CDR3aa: ATLGSPGLAGIPYTGELF

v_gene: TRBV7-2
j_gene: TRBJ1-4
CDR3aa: ASSLMGQGDEKLF

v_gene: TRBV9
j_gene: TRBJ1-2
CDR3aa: ASSLGTGYYGYT

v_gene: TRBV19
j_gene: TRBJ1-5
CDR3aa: ASSISGVGNQPQH

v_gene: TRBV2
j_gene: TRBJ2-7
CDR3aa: ASRPIGGGEQY

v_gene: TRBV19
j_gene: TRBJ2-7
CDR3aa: ASSQQSSGIYEQY

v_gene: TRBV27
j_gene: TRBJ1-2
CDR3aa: AISNYGYT

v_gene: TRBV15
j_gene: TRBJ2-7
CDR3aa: ATSRDLGAGRGSSYEQY

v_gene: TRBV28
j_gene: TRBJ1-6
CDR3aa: ASSLKQGRFHSPLH

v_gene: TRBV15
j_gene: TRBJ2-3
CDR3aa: ATSRDSWLTGTSATDTQY

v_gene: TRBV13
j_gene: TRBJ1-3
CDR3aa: ASSLDTSSGNTIY

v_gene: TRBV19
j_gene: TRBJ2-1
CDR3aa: ASSIGTGSYNEQF

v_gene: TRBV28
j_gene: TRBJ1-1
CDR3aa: ASSPDRGAF

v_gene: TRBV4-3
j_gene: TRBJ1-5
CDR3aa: ASSQEEGQPQH

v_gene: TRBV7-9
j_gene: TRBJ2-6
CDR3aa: ASSLGIGASHGANVLT

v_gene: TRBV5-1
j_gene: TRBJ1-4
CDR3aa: ASSSGTGPEKLF

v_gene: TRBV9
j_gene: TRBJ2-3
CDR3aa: ASSVPRGRGTDTQY

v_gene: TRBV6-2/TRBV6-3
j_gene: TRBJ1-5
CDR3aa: ASSHPLRAGNQPQH

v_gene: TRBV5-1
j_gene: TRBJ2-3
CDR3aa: ASSTGTSGAIDTQY

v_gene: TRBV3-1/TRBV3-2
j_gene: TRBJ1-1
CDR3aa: ASSRSGGNTEAF

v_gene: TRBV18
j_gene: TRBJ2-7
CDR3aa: ASSPSGGYYEQY

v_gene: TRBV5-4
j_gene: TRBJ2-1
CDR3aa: ASSSGGSYNEQF

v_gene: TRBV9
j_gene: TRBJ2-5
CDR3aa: ASSVRRDNEETQY

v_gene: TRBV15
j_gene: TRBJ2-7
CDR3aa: ATRGDYEQY

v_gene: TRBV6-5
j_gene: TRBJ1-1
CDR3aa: ASVSGVHEAF

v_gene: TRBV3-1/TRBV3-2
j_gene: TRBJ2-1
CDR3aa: ASSHLAGEVYNEQF

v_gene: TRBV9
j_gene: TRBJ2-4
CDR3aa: ASGEGAGKNIQY

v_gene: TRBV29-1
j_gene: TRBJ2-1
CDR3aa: SVRQSEQF

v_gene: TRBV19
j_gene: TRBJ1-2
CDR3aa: ASSSVSLRLSDYGYT

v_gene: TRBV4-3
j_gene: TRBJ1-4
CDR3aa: ASSQEPPTRGEKLF

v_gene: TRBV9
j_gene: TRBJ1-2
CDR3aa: ASSVDPGADYGYT

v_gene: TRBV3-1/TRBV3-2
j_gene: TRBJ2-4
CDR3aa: ASSQGAGPKNIQY

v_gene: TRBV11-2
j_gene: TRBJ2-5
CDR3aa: ASSSDREETQY